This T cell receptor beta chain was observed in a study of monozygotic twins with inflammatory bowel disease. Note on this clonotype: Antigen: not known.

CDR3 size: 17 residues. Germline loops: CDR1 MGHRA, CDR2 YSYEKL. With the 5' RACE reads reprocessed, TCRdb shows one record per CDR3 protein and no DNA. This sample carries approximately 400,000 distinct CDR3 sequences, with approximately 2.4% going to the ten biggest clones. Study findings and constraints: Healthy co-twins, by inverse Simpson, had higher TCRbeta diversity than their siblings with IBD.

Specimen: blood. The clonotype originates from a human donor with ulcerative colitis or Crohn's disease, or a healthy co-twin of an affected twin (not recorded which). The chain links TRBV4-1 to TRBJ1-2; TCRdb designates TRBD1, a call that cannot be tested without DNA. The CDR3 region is CASSQVSAGATVYGYTF.